Listed below are T cell receptor beta chains from one sample, sequenced in a study of metastatic and nonmetastatic thyroid tumors. TCRdb re-called the PCR reads with MiXCR. This table has about 43,000 clones, less than 3.5% appearing once. Sequenced: blood. These receptors were collected from a female donor with papillary thyroid cancer or a benign thyroid nodule (not recorded which). Some clones in this sample may be carry-over from other donors' samples. Each CDR3 is given with its conserved first and last residue. The D gene is left open where the match is weak. The size entry is marked missing in some rows and otherwise reads once, few, many or a size class.

>TRBJ1-1|-|many|TRBV3-1
CASSQEGEAFF
TGTGCCAGCAGCCAAGAGGGGGAAGCTTTCTTT
>TRBJ2-2|TRBD2|many|TRBV12-3/TRBV12-4
CASSPLAGNTGELFF
TGTGCCAGCAGTCCCTTAGCGGGAAACACCGGGGAGCTGTTTTTT
>TRBJ2-1|TRBD2|few|TRBV5-8
CASTIPGGSDEQFF
TGTGCCAGCACCATCCCCGGGGGGAGTGATGAGCAGTTCTTC
>TRBJ1-6|-|few|TRBV10-3
CAISDWGGDSPLHF
TGTGCCATCAGTGACTGGGGGGGGGATTCACCCCTCCACTTT
>TRBJ1-6|TRBD1|medium-sized|TRBV6-1
CASSETGQGASSPLHF
TGTGCCAGCAGTGAAACCGGACAGGGGGCGAGTTCACCCCTCCACTTT
>TRBJ1-2|-|few|TRBV28
CASSLWGNVGPTNYGYTF
TGTGCCAGCAGTTTATGGGGGAACGTTGGGCCAACCAACTATGGCTACACCTTC
>TRBJ1-3|-|few|TRBV6-1
CASSPSGAGPYGGNTIYF
TGTGCCAGCAGCCCCTCCGGGGCAGGGCCGTATGGGGGAAACACCATATATTTT
>TRBJ2-3|-|few|TRBV6-4
CASSLYGGSTDTQYF
TGTGCCAGCAGTCTTTACGGTGGAAGCACAGATACGCAGTATTTT
>TRBJ1-1|-|few|TRBV19
CASSTYNTEAFF
TGTGCCAGTAGTACTTATAACACTGAAGCTTTCTTT
>TRBJ1-1|-|-|TRBV27
CASSLSGAGNTEAFF
TGTGCCAGCAGTTTATCGGGAGCAGGCAACACTGAAGCTTTCTTT
>TRBJ2-2|TRBD1|few|TRBV24-1
CATSDFGTGGPGELFF
TGTGCCACCAGTGATTTTGGGACAGGGGGTCCCGGGGAGCTGTTTTTT
>TRBJ1-2|-|-|TRBV2
CASSESRDYGYTF
TGTGCCAGCAGCGAAAGCAGGGACTATGGCTACACCTTC
>TRBJ2-1|TRBD2|many|TRBV20-1
CSAGDSGRAINEQFF
TGCAGTGCTGGAGATAGCGGGAGGGCCATCAATGAGCAGTTCTTC
>TRBJ2-1|-|medium-sized|TRBV11-1
CASSLRINEQFF
TGTGCCAGCAGCTTGAGGATCAATGAGCAGTTCTTC
>TRBJ1-6|TRBD1|-|TRBV28
CASSTRQGRNSPLHF
TGTGCCAGCAGTACCCGACAGGGCAGAAATTCACCCCTCCACTTT
>TRBJ2-7|TRBD2|many|TRBV10-3
CAISSPGSGGTYEQYF
TGTGCCATCAGTTCCCCGGGTAGCGGGGGAACCTACGAGCAGTACTTC
>TRBJ1-2|-|many|TRBV7-2
CASSRGGGGGYTF
TGTGCCAGCAGCCGGGGGGGGGGGGGCGGCTACACCTTC
>TRBJ1-5|TRBD1|many|TRBV6-2/TRBV6-3
CASSHQIDRGGQPQHF
TGTGCCAGCAGTCACCAAATCGACAGGGGAGGACAGCCCCAGCATTTT
>TRBJ1-2|TRBD1|-|TRBV6-2/TRBV6-3
CASSLQGRADYGYTF
TGTGCCAGCAGTCTACAGGGGAGAGCGGACTATGGCTACACCTTC
>TRBJ2-7|TRBD1|many|TRBV5-4
CASSSKTGTDEQYF
TGTGCCAGCAGCTCTAAGACAGGGACGGACGAGCAGTACTTC
>TRBJ2-1|-|-|TRBV6-1
CASRYKASSYNEQFF
TGTGCCAGCAGGTACAAGGCTAGCTCTTACAATGAGCAGTTCTTC
>TRBJ2-5|TRBD1|many|TRBV18
CASSGDRGETQYF
TGTGCCAGCTCAGGAGACAGGGGAGAGACCCAGTACTTC
>TRBJ2-1|TRBD1|-|TRBV20-1
CSALQGQNNEQFF
TGCAGTGCGCTTCAGGGACAGAACAATGAGCAGTTCTTC
>TRBJ1-1|-|many|TRBV5-1
CASSLAPDTMNTEAFF
TGCGCCAGCAGCTTGGCACCGGACACCATGAACACTGAAGCTTTCTTT
>TRBJ2-2|TRBD1|many|TRBV7-9
CASSWTGDTGELFF
TGTGCCAGCAGCTGGACAGGGGACACCGGGGAGCTGTTTTTT
>TRBJ2-2|-|-|TRBV15
CATSREGAGTGGELFF
TGTGCCACCAGCAGAGAGGGGGCAGGGACGGGCGGGGAGCTGTTTTTT
>TRBJ2-7|-|-|TRBV20-1
CTAGGLAHEQYF
TGCACTGCTGGTGGATTAGCCCACGAGCAGTACTTC
>TRBJ2-2|TRBD1|many|TRBV15
CATSRDRTGGDTGELFF
TGTGCCACCAGCAGAGATAGGACAGGGGGTGACACCGGGGAGCTGTTTTTT
>TRBJ2-1|TRBD2|-|TRBV28
CASSLQAGGLIEQFF
TGTGCCAGCAGTCTTCAAGCGGGGGGGCTGATTGAGCAGTTCTTC
>TRBJ2-2|TRBD2|few|TRBV6-2/TRBV6-3
CASSYSLAGAANTGELFF
TGTGCCAGCAGTTACTCCCTAGCGGGGGCCGCGAACACCGGGGAGCTGTTTTTT
>TRBJ2-2|-|many|TRBV5-1
CASTQGVPGELFF
TGCGCCAGCACCCAGGGAGTCCCCGGGGAGCTGTTTTTT
>TRBJ2-6|-|-|TRBV28
CASTLGAGANVLTF
TGTGCCAGCACCCTGGGAGCTGGGGCCAACGTCCTGACTTTC
>TRBJ1-5|-|many|TRBV19
CASTFGGLGQPQHF
TGTGCCAGCACCTTCGGGGGTCTAGGTCAGCCCCAGCATTTT
>TRBJ2-5|-|many|TRBV6-1
CASSEIETQYF
TGTGCCAGCAGTGAAATTGAGACCCAGTACTTC
>TRBJ2-2|-|many|TRBV11-3
CASSLEFGSGELFF
TGTGCCAGCAGCTTAGAATTTGGGTCCGGGGAGCTGTTTTTT
>TRBJ1-4|-|many|TRBV5-5
CASTNPTAAGEKLFF
TGTGCCAGCACCAACCCGACAGCCGCGGGTGAAAAACTGTTTTTT
>TRBJ1-1|-|many|TRBV7-9
CASRRGGEAFF
TGTGCCAGCAGACGGGGTGGTGAAGCTTTCTTT
>TRBJ2-3|TRBD2|few|TRBV6-1
CASRSGLAGVTDTQYF
TGTGCCAGCAGATCAGGACTAGCGGGGGTCACAGATACGCAGTATTTT
>TRBJ2-7|-|many|TRBV30
CAWSVSGPLSYEQYF
TGTGCCTGGAGTGTATCTGGCCCGCTTTCCTACGAGCAGTACTTC
>TRBJ2-7|-|few|TRBV28
CASAITLRREQYF
TGTGCCAGCGCCATTACGTTACGGCGGGAGCAGTACTTC
>TRBJ2-3|-|many|TRBV10-3
CAISKDWKSDTQYF
TGTGCCATCAGCAAGGACTGGAAATCAGATACGCAGTATTTT
>TRBJ2-2|-|-|TRBV11-3
CASSFRGNTATQCF
TGTGCCAGCAGCTTTCGAGGCAACACAGCTACGCAGTGTTTT
>TRBJ1-2|-|-|TRBV10-3
CAISDGGGYTF
TGTGCCATCAGTGACGGGGGTGGCTACACCTTC
>TRBJ2-2|TRBD2|many|TRBV12-3/TRBV12-4
CASSPGTSFEGELFF
TGTGCCAGCAGCCCCGGGACTAGCTTCGAGGGGGAGCTGTTTTTT
>TRBJ1-2|-|few|TRBV2
CASSPSTDGYTF
TGTGCCAGCAGCCCTTCGACAGATGGCTACACCTTC
>TRBJ2-7|TRBD1|many|TRBV7-9
CASSLIPGQGSYEQYF
TGTGCCAGCAGCTTAATCCCGGGACAGGGCTCCTACGAGCAGTACTTC
>TRBJ2-7|-|many|TRBV5-1
CASSLSQGPYEQYF
TGCGCCAGCAGCTTGTCCCAGGGACCCTACGAGCAGTACTTC
>TRBJ2-2|TRBD2|many|TRBV10-1
CASPGLADTGELFF
TGCGCCAGCCCAGGACTAGCTGACACCGGGGAGCTGTTTTTT
>TRBJ2-1|TRBD2|-|TRBV5-1
CASSSGGRSYNGQFF
TGTGCCAGCAGTTCAGGCGGGAGGAGCTACAATGGGCAGTTCTTC
>TRBJ2-7|TRBD2|few|TRBV2
CASSPRLAGAYEQYF
TGTGCCAGCAGTCCCAGACTAGCGGGAGCCTACGAGCAGTACTTC
>TRBJ2-7|TRBD1|few|TRBV28
CASSSDREAADEQYF
TGTGCCAGCAGTTCGGACAGGGAGGCGGCTGACGAGCAGTACTTC
>TRBJ2-7|-|many|TRBV7-9
CASSARTSAIGYEQYF
TGTGCCAGCAGCGCAAGGACTTCCGCAATTGGTTACGAGCAGTACTTC
>TRBJ1-5|-|few|TRBV7-9
CASSSLWTRGGSGARVQPQHF
TGTGCCAGCAGCTCGTTATGGACGCGGGGGGGCTCTGGGGCCAGGGTTCAGCCCCAGCATTTT